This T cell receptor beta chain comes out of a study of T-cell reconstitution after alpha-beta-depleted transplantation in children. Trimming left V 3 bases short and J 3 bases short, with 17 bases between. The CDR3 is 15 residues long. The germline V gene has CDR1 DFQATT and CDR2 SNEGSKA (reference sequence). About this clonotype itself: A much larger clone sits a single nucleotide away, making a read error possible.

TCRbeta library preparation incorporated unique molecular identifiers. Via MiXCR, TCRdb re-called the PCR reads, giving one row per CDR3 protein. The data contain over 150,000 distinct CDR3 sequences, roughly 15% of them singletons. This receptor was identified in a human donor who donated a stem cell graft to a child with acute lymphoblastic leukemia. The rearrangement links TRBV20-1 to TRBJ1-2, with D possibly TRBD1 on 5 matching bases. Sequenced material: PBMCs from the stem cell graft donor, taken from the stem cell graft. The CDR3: CSASTGTDDYYGYTF. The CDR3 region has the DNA TGCAGTGCTAGTACAGGCACAGACGATTACTATGGCTACACCTTC.